This TCR beta chain stems from a study of IL-17A CD8 T cells in psoriatic arthritis synovium. Study-wide context: The study aimed to define the phenotype, molecular profile and function of synovial IL-17A+CD8+ T cells in psoriatic arthritis pathogenesis.

What the research found in general, with its limitations: Although some individual clones took up over 4.5% of the repertoire, most synovial CD8+ subsets stayed polyclonal. Because no psoriatic arthritis synovial tissue samples were available, cells were taken from synovial fluid instead of synovial tissue. Only a few patients were included in the TCR sequencing, a limited sample size that the authors acknowledged.

Synovial fluid effusions were aspirated from actively inflamed joints of psoriatic arthritis patients. Memory CD8+ T cells in synovial fluid were sorted patient by patient into Tc17 (IL-17A+) cells, bulk memory cells and Tc1 (IL-17A-IFNgamma+) cells in order to compare their TCR repertoires. The Classification of Psoriatic Arthritis Study Group (CASPAR) criteria were met by the psoriatic arthritis patients. The bulk memory CD8+ T cell sort included CD45RA-CD27+/- cells together with CD45RA+CD27- cells. Three patients with psoriatic arthritis provided sorted synovial fluid CD8+ T cell subsets that underwent TCRbeta sequencing. Synovial fluid mononuclear cells were isolated using Lymphoprep and were cryopreserved in liquid nitrogen prior to use. Cryopreservation medium contained about 50% fetal calf serum and about 9.5% dimethyl sulfoxide. According to the germline V gene, CDR1 reads MRHNA and CDR2 reads SNTAGT. The cysteine opens and the phenylalanine closes a CDR3 of 15 amino acids. The DNA shown is the 45-base CDR3, in frame from base 1. Unmatched junction bases come to 0, with V trimmed by 0 bases and J by 4 bases.

After DNA extraction (Qiagen), TCRbeta V-D-J rearrangements were amplified in a bias-controlled manner and then sequenced at high throughput (immunoSEQ; Adaptive Biotech). The paper's data handling went like this. The immunoSEQ Analyzer platform was used to analyze productive sequences at the sequence level. Clonality was computed as 1 minus Pielou's evenness, ranging from 0 (highly polyclonal) to 1 (monoclonal). The Morisita index, which runs from 0 (no similarity) to 1 (complete similarity), was used to measure repertoire overlap between subsets. Not all clones reach the TCRdb copy of this immuneACCESS table, which keeps in-frame sequences only. Checked studies attribute under half of the gap to unresolved V genes and leave the rest unexplained. D and trimming come from the DNA, and the V and J calls and clone size come from that table. The sample contains a few thousand clones, about 70% of them found a single time. 14% to 15% of the sample is taken by the ten largest.

With regard to this clone: The target of this receptor is not known. No quality values exist for individual bases; no much larger clone is one base distant.

The V and J segments used are TRBV6-4 and TRBJ2-1, and 10 junctional nucleotides match TRBD2. Sequences were obtained from memory CD8+ T cells from synovial fluid. According to the study, the label for this sample's cell subset or site signals: bulk memory CD8+ T cells (CD45RA-CD27+/- and CD45RA+CD27-). The clonotype comes from a human donor with psoriatic arthritis. The DNA sequence follows: TGTGCCAGCAGTGACTCACTAGCGGGGTACAATGAGCAGTTCTTC. This codes for CASSDSLAGYNEQFF.